A single sample gave rise to the 4 T cell receptor beta chains below, sequenced in a study of CD8 T cells in ankylosing spondylitis. TCRdb used MiXCR to reprocess the 5' RACE reads, holding one entry per CDR3 protein. This repertoire shows 200,000 or so distinct CDR3 sequences, over 10% found once; its top ten account for approximately 11%. The specimen was blood, either unsorted or a sorted T cell fraction (not recorded which). The receptors originated from a female donor with ankylosing spondylitis or in good health (not recorded which).

The chain employs TRBV12-3 or TRBV12-4 and TRBJ1-3; D not resolved. Trimming left V 5 bases short and J 4 bases short, with 3 bases between. CDR3 length: 11 amino acids. CDR3 sequence: CASSKGNTIYF. The CDR3 DNA follows: TGTGCCAGCAGTAAGGGAAACACCATATATTTT.

This clonotype was counted between two and nine times. The CDR3 DNA reads TGCAGTGCTAGAGAGGTAGCGGGAGGGCGGAGCTCCTACAATGAGCAGTTCTTC. Translated, it gives CSAREVAGGRSSYNEQFF. The chain couples TRBV20-1 to TRBJ2-1; 11 nucleotides line up with TRBD2. The CDR3 runs to 18 residues. V was clipped by 0 bases and J by 0 bases; unmatched bases: 7. CDR1 DFQATT and CDR2 SNEGSKA come from the germline V gene (reference sequence).

The V gene is TRBV10-3, the J gene TRBJ1-1; D might be TRBD1 (6 bases). CDR1 is ENHRY, CDR2 SYGVKD, per germline. The CDR3 contains 16 residues. V was pared by 3 bases and J by 2 bases, with 16 bases between. Here the CDR3 reads CAISEQGVGRNTEAFF. The CDR3 DNA sequence: TGTGCCATCAGTGAACAGGGTGTGGGCCGAAACACTGAAGCTTTCTTT.

The table lists this clonotype with many counts. The gene calls are TRBV20-1 and TRBJ2-4, with TRBD2 matching 12 bases. CDR1 and CDR2 from the germline V gene are DFQATT and SNEGSKA (reference sequence). V gave up 7 bases and J gave up 9 bases; unmatched junction bases: 10. The CDR3 length is 14 residues. The CDR3 DNA is TGCAGTGGGTCGACTAGCGGGGGAACGGGCATTCAGTACTTC. Translation gives CSGSTSGGTGIQYF.